These 12 T cell receptor beta chains share one sample of origin, sequenced in a study of PD-L1 blockade in urothelial cancer. TCRdb's copy holds only in-frame clones and misses some; the assay was immunoSEQ multiplex PCR. The repertoire includes roughly 87,000 clones, around 90% of them detected once, and roughly 0.99% sits in the top ten. Sample time point: pretreatment peripheral blood. The sample here was PBMCs, taken around atezolizumab (anti-PD-L1) treatment. The source is a woman of 80 years or more with urothelial cancer.

This chain uses TRBV7-3 with TRBJ2-1, with no clear D. CDR1 is SGHTA, CDR2 FQGTGA, per germline. This CDR3 spans 13 amino acids. The ends were cut back, 5 bases at V and 4 bases at J, with 9 bases in the middle. CDR3 in amino acids: CASSTTKYNEQFF. The DNA of the CDR3 is TGTGCCAGCAGCACAACGAAGTACAATGAGCAGTTCTTC.

The chain combines TRBV5-1 with TRBJ2-3, with D tentatively TRBD1 (6 bases). Germline V gene data show CDR1 as SGHRS and CDR2 as YFSETQ. The CDR3 covers 14 residues. V was shortened by 3 bases and J by 2 bases, with 10 bases between the two germline ends. The CDR3 here is CASSSGTPTDTQYF. For the CDR3, the DNA is TGCGCCAGCAGCTCCGGGACACCCACAGATACGCAGTATTTT. The full variable domain, in which reference TRBV5-1 and TRBJ2-3 provide the parts outside the CDR3, is KAGVTQTPRYLIKTRGQQVTLSCSPISGHRSVSWYQQTPGQGLQFLFEYFSETQRNKGNFPGRFSGRQFSNSRSEMNVSTLELGDSALYLCASSSGTPTDTQYFGPGTRLTVL.

The rearrangement uses TRBV7-8 and TRBJ2-6; TRBD1 agrees at 7 bases. Germline assignment: CDR1 SGHVS and CDR2 FQNEAQ. Trimming cost V 5 bases and J 6 bases; bases outside gene matches: 7. This CDR3 has 15 residues. The CDR3 DNA is TGTGCCAGCAGCCATAGACAGGGAGCGGCCAACGTCCTGACTTTC. This gives the protein CASSHRQGAANVLTF.

This sequence joins TRBV10-1 and TRBJ2-1; 10 positions agree with TRBD2. The junction had 0 bases not matched to a gene; V was cut back by 4 bases and J by 3 bases. Per germline, CDR1 WNHNN and CDR2 SYGVQD (reference sequence). This CDR3 contains 14 residues. For the CDR3, the DNA is TGCGCCAGCAGTGTAGCGGGGGGCTACAATGAGCAGTTCTTC. As protein: CASSVAGGYNEQFF.

V gene TRBV4-2 combines with J gene TRBJ2-7; 9 bases are a match to TRBD2. Germline V gives CDR1 LGHNA, CDR2 YNFKEQ. Germline trimming cut 0 bases from V and 6 bases from J; bases unmatched to any gene: 9. CDR3 size: 16 residues. The CDR3 nucleotides read TGTGCCAGCAGCCAAGAGGCGGGAGGGCCGCCCGGCGAGCAGTACTTC. Amino acids: CASSQEAGGPPGEQYF.

This clone came up once. The J gene is TRBJ1-4, the V gene TRBV7-9; TRBD1 agrees at 7 bases. Germline-derived CDR1 and CDR2 are SEHNR and FQNEAQ (reference sequence). The CDR3 loop spans 14 amino acids. The V segment lost 5 bases and the J segment 3 bases; nucleotides outside the gene matches: 3. DNA of the CDR3: TGTGCCAGCAGCATACAGGGGTCTAATGAAAAACTGTTTTTT. Its translation: CASSIQGSNEKLFF.

The chain recombines TRBV2 with TRBJ2-1; 8 positions match TRBD2. Germline V gene lookup returns CDR1 SNHLY and CDR2 FYNNEI. The CDR3 loop spans 15 amino acids. With V trimmed by 6 bases and J by 7 bases, 11 bases remained unmatched. The CDR3 reads CASRIEAGGQNEQFF. CDR3 DNA: TGTGCCAGCAGGATAGAGGCGGGAGGTCAGAATGAGCAGTTCTTC.

This clone has a handful of counts. The V call is TRBV19, the J call TRBJ1-3, with a possible D match to TRBD1 (6 bases). Germline loops: CDR1 LNHDA, CDR2 SQIVND (reference sequence). Trimming stripped 3 bases from V and 0 bases from J, with 12 bases between. The CDR3 loop spans 16 amino acids. The CDR3 nucleotides read TGTGCCAGTAGTATTCGAGGGGGACCCTCTGGAAACACCATATATTTT. Protein product: CASSIRGGPSGNTIYF.

The chain carries TRBV27 and TRBJ1-5, with D hard to call. Germline CDR1 reads MNHEY; CDR2 reads SMNVEV (reference sequence). The germline V and J ends were trimmed by 4 bases and 0 bases, with 16 bases remaining between them. The CDR3 has 17 residues. CDR3 sequence (DNA): TGTGCCAGCAGTTCCGCAGGCGGGTTACATAGCAATCAGCCCCAGCATTTT. Its protein is CASSSAGGLHSNQPQHF.

This clone occurred a few times. The genes are TRBV28 and TRBJ2-2, with 8 nucleotides matching TRBD2. The trim removed 5 bases at V and 5 bases at J, leaving 10 bases unmatched. Germline V gene lookup returns CDR1 MDHEN and CDR2 SYDVKM. The CDR3 contains 16 residues. The chain's CDR3 is CASSVRLASRTGELFF. In DNA form, the CDR3 reads TGTGCCAGCAGTGTAAGACTAGCGTCAAGGACCGGGGAGCTGTTTTTT.

The chain couples TRBV2 to TRBJ2-6; TRBD1 matches at 8 bases. Germline V gene sequence: CDR1 SNHLY, CDR2 FYNNEI. The CDR3 is 15 residues long. With 6 bases clipped from V and 1 base from J, the junction kept 2 bases outside the gene matches. CDR3 sequence (DNA): TGTGCCAGCAGGGACAGGGAGTCTGGGGCCAACGTCCTGACTTTC. Residues: CASRDRESGANVLTF.

The rearrangement links TRBV10-1 to TRBJ1-1; D perhaps matches TRBD1 (5 bases). The V gene's germline CDR1 is WNHNN and CDR2 SYGVQD (reference sequence). V lost 6 bases and J 3 bases, leaving 11 bases between the germline ends. The CDR3 sequence is 13 residues long. This CDR3 reads CASSPGGYTEAFF. Written as DNA, the CDR3 is TGCGCCAGCAGCCCCGGGGGGTACACTGAAGCTTTCTTT.